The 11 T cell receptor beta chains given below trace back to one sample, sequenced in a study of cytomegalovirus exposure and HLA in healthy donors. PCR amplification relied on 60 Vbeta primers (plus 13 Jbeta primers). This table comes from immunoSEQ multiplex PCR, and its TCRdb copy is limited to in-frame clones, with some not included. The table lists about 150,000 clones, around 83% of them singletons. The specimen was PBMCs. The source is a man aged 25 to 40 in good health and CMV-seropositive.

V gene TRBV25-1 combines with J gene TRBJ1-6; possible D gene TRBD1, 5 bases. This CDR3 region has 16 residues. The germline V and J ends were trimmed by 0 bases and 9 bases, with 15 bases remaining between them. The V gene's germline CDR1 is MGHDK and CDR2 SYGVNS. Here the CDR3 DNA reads TGTGCCAGCAGTGAATACGGGGGGGGAAAAGGTTCACCCCTCCACTTT. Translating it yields CASSEYGGGKGSPLHF.

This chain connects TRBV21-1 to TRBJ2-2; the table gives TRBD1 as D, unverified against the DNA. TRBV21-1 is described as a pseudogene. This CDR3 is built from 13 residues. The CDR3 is CARPPRSAGELFF. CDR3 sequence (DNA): TGTGCCAGACCGCCCAGGTCAGCCGGGGAGCTGTTTTTT.

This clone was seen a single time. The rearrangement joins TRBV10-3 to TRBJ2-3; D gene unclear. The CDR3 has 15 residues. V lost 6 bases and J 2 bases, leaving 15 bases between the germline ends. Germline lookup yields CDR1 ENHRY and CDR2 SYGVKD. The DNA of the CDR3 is TGTGCCATCAGGGGCCCTGGGCTGAACACAGATACGCAGTATTTT. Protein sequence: CAIRGPGLNTDTQYF.

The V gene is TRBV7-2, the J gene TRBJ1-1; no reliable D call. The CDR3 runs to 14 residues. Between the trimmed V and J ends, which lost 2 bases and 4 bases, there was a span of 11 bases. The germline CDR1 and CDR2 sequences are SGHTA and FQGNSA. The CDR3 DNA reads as TGTGCCAGCAGCTTAACGAGGGCCGCCACTGAAGCTTTCTTT. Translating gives CASSLTRAATEAFF.

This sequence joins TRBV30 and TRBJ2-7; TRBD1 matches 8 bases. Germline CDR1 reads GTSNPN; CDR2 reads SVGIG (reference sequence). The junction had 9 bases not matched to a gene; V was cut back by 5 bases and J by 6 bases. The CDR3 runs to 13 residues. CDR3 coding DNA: TGTGCCTGGGCGGACAGGGTCTTGTTCGAGCAGTACTTC. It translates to CAWADRVLFEQYF. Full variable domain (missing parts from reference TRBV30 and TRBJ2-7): SQTIHQWPATLVQPVGSPLSLECTVEGTSNPNLYWYRQAAGRGLQLLFYSVGIGQISSEVPQNLSASRPQDRQFILSSKKLLLSDSGFYLCAWADRVLFEQYFGPGTRLTVT.

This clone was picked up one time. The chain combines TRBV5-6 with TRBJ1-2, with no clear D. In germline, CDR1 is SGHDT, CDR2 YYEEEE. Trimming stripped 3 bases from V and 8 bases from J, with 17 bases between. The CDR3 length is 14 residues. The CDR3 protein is CASSSPVSHLGYTF. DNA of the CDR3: TGTGCCAGCAGCTCCCCGGTCTCCCATCTCGGCTACACCTTC.

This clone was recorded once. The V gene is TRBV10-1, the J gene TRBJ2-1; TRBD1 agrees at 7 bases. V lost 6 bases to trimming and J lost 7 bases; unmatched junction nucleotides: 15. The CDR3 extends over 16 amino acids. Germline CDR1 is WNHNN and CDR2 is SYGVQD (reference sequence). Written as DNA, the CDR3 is TGCGCCAGCAGAGAAAGAGGGGGCCCAACATTTAATGAGCAGTTCTTC. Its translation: CASRERGGPTFNEQFF.

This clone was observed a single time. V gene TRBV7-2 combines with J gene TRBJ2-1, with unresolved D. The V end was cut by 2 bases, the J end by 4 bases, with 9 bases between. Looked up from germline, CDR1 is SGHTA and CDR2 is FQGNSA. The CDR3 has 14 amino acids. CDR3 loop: CASSLLYGYNEQFF. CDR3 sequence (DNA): TGTGCCAGCAGCTTATTATACGGGTACAATGAGCAGTTCTTC.

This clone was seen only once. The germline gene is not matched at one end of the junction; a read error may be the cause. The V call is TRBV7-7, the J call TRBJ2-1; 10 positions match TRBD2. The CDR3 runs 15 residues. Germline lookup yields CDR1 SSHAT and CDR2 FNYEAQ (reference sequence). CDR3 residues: CASSQGASGSNEQFF. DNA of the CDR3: TGTGCTAGCAGCCAAGGGGCTAGCGGGAGTAATGAGCAGTTCTTC.

The chain's CDR3 is CASSRQDYGYTF. For the CDR3, the DNA is TGTGCCAGCAGCCGGCAGGACTATGGCTACACCTTC. V is TRBV6-6 and J is TRBJ1-2; D is unclear. The V end was cut by 6 bases, the J end by 3 bases, with 8 bases between. Germline V gives CDR1 MNHNY, CDR2 SVGAGI (reference sequence). The CDR3 length is 12 residues.

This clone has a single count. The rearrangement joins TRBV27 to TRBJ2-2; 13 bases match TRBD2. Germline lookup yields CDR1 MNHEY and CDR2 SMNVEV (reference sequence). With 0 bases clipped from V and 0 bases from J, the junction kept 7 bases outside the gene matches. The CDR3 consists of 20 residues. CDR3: CASSLSKVLAGGANTGELFF. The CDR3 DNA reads TGTGCCAGCAGTTTATCGAAGGTACTAGCGGGGGGGGCGAACACCGGGGAGCTGTTTTTT.